A single sample is the source of the 7 T cell receptor beta chains below, sequenced in a study of OX40 agonist ivuxolimab in advanced cancers. Produced via immunoSEQ multiplex PCR; TCRdb's table is partial and in-frame only. The sample has over 50,000 clones, 88% seen once; the top ten hold roughly 5.1%. Material: CD4+ or CD8+ T cells sorted from blood, obtained in a trial of the OX40 agonist ivuxolimab. These receptors were collected from an adult with an advanced solid tumor such as melanoma, head and neck, liver or kidney cancer.

The table lists this clone with a count of one. The rearrangement uses TRBV5-4 and TRBJ2-1, with 12 bases fitting TRBD2. CDR3 length: 16 amino acids. J gave up 8 bases and V 3 bases, and 9 bases lay outside the gene matches. CDR1 SGHNT and CDR2 YYREEE come from the germline V gene (reference sequence). The CDR3 DNA sequence: TGTGCCAGCAGCTGGAAACTAGCGGGAGGAGGGGATGAGCAGTTCTTC. It is translated as CASSWKLAGGGDEQFF.

This chain joins TRBV12-5 and TRBJ2-1; maybe TRBD1 (6 bases). This CDR3 is 16 amino acids long. From germline, CDR1 is LGHNT and CDR2 FRNRAP. Trimming shortened V by 3 bases and J by 9 bases, and 21 bases separated the two germline ends. The CDR3 here is CASGLSDSRLSGEQFF. DNA for the CDR3: TGTGCTAGTGGTTTATCGGACAGCCGATTGAGTGGTGAGCAGTTCTTC.

This clone has a handful of counts. This chain connects TRBV28 to TRBJ1-5, with a weak D call TRBD1 (6 bases). Germline V gene data show CDR1 as MDHEN and CDR2 as SYDVKM. V dropped 3 bases and J dropped 7 bases, with 10 bases sitting between them. The CDR3 is 13 residues long. CDR3 in DNA: TGTGCCAGCAGTTTCGGGGGGCAACAGCCCCAGCATTTT. Translation: CASSFGGQQPQHF.

This sequence joins TRBV6-1 and TRBJ1-1, with 10 nucleotides matching TRBD1. Looked up from germline, CDR1 is MNHNS and CDR2 is SASEGT. This CDR3 has 14 amino acids. V gave up 6 bases and J gave up 1 base; unmatched junction bases: 2. This CDR3 reads CASRGQGRNTEAFF. The CDR3 DNA reads as TGTGCCAGCAGGGGACAGGGGAGGAACACTGAAGCTTTCTTT.

The chain links TRBV5-4 to TRBJ2-7; 8 bases line up with TRBD2. Trimming at V came to 3 bases and at J to 0 bases, leaving 2 bases not matched to a gene. Germline V gene sequence: CDR1 SGHNT, CDR2 YYREEE (reference sequence). The CDR3 length is 14 residues. CDR3 DNA sequence: TGTGCCAGCAGCTCAGCGGGGGCCTCCTACGAGCAGTACTTC. Amino acids: CASSSAGASYEQYF.

The rearrangement links TRBV5-4 to TRBJ1-1; weak D call: TRBD1 (6 bases). The germline V and J ends were trimmed by 1 base and 3 bases, with 13 bases remaining between them. This CDR3 has 15 residues. Germline-derived CDR1 and CDR2 are SGHNT and YYREEE (reference sequence). CDR3 loop: CASSLLQGSYTEAFF. The CDR3 region has the DNA TGTGCCAGCAGCTTGCTCCAGGGGTCTTACACTGAAGCTTTCTTT.

In its sample, this clone was seen once. This rearrangement joins TRBV7-2 to TRBJ2-7; possibly TRBD1 or TRBD2 for D (5 bases each). This CDR3 contains 12 residues. Trimming cost V 2 bases and J 7 bases, with 9 bases left between them. CDR1 and CDR2 (germline): SGHTA, FQGNSA. The CDR3 DNA sequence: TGTGCCAGCAGCTTATGGGGACCAGAGCAGTACTTC. Protein product: CASSLWGPEQYF.